The 8 T cell receptor beta chains listed next were all sequenced from one sample in a study of long-term antiretroviral therapy in people with HIV. immunoSEQ v3.0 was run at survey level. Sequencing used immunoSEQ multiplex PCR; TCRdb keeps in-frame clones, though not all of them. The sample consists of 30,000 to 50,000 clones, 80% to 90% of them appearing once. The source was unsorted PBMCs, collected 1.2 years after starting antiretroviral therapy. The source of these receptors is a woman aged 50 to 60 with HIV.

There are a few counts of this clone. The genes are TRBV6-1 and TRBJ1-1; 8 bases are a match to TRBD1. V lost 6 bases, J lost 1 base, and 1 base stayed unmatched. CDR1 is MNHNS, CDR2 SASEGT, per germline. CDR3 length: 13 amino acids. As DNA, the CDR3 is TGTGCCAGCAGACAGGGGGAGAACACTGAAGCTTTCTTT. It is translated as CASRQGENTEAFF.

This clone was seen just once. V usage is TRBV27 and J usage is TRBJ1-5; D perhaps matches TRBD1 (6 bases). The ends were cut back, 5 bases at V and 3 bases at J, with 14 bases in the middle. The CDR3 is 15 residues long. CDR1 is MNHEY, CDR2 SMNVEV, per germline (reference sequence). The CDR3 DNA follows: TGTGCCAGCAGTAGATCAGGGGATTTCAATCAGCCCCAGCATTTT. Its protein product is CASSRSGDFNQPQHF.

CDR3 residues: CASSEWGGTEAFF. CDR3 coding DNA: TGTGCCAGCAGTGAATGGGGGGGCACTGAAGCTTTCTTT. The chain is built from TRBV25-1 and TRBJ1-1; TRBD1 is a possible D gene (5 bases). The germline V and J ends were trimmed by 1 base and 4 bases, with 7 bases remaining between them. Looked up from germline, CDR1 is MGHDK and CDR2 is SYGVNS. The CDR3 has 13 residues.

The chain couples TRBV30 to TRBJ2-3, with TRBD1 matching over 8 bases. The CDR3 consists of 13 residues. After removal of 2 bases from V and 4 bases from J, the junction contained 2 bases not matched to a gene. Germline-derived CDR1 and CDR2 are GTSNPN and SVGIG (reference sequence). The CDR3: CAWSQDRADTQYF. DNA of the CDR3: TGTGCCTGGAGTCAGGACAGGGCAGATACGCAGTATTTT. Drawing the rest from reference TRBV30 and TRBJ2-3, the complete variable domain is SQTIHQWPATLVQPVGSPLSLECTVEGTSNPNLYWYRQAAGRGLQLLFYSVGIGQISSEVPQNLSASRPQDRQFILSSKKLLLSDSGFYLCAWSQDRADTQYFGPGTRLTVL.

The rearrangement uses TRBV4-2 and TRBJ1-5, with D possibly being TRBD1 (5 bases). Between the trimmed V and J ends, which lost 0 bases and 2 bases, there was a span of 5 bases. The CDR3 has 14 residues. CDR1 and CDR2 from the germline V gene are LGHNA and YNFKEQ. The CDR3 region has the DNA TGTGCCAGCAGCCAAGACAGGGGCAATCAGCCCCAGCATTTT. Translating it yields CASSQDRGNQPQHF.

The chain recombines TRBV7-9 with TRBJ1-6, with D uncertain. The CDR3 loop spans 14 amino acids. The ends were cut back, 0 bases at V and 10 bases at J, with 10 bases in the middle. Germline CDR1 is SEHNR and CDR2 is FQNEAQ (reference sequence). DNA of the CDR3: TGTGCCAGCAGCTTAGCGGGGTTGGGGTCACCCCTCCACTTT. Translated, it gives CASSLAGLGSPLHF.

This chain connects TRBV23-1 to TRBJ2-7, with TRBD1 identical over 7 bases. TRBV23-1 belongs to the ORF category, with a function that is uncertain. This CDR3 region has 14 residues. The V segment lost 2 bases and the J segment 3 bases; nucleotides outside the gene matches: 4. Written as DNA, the CDR3 is TGCGCCAGCAGTCAACTCCGGGACAGCTACGAGCAGTACTTC. Translated: CASSQLRDSYEQYF.

This clone has just a few counts. The chain has TRBV5-6 and TRBJ2-7; the D call may be TRBD1 or TRBD2 (6 bases each). Germline V gene sequence: CDR1 SGHDT, CDR2 YYEEEE. The CDR3 length is 15 residues. Between the trimmed V and J ends, which lost 4 bases and 0 bases, there was a span of 14 bases. The CDR3 coding sequence is TGTGCCAGCAGCCTGACGGGGGCATTCTCCTACGAGCAGTACTTC. This codes for CASSLTGAFSYEQYF.